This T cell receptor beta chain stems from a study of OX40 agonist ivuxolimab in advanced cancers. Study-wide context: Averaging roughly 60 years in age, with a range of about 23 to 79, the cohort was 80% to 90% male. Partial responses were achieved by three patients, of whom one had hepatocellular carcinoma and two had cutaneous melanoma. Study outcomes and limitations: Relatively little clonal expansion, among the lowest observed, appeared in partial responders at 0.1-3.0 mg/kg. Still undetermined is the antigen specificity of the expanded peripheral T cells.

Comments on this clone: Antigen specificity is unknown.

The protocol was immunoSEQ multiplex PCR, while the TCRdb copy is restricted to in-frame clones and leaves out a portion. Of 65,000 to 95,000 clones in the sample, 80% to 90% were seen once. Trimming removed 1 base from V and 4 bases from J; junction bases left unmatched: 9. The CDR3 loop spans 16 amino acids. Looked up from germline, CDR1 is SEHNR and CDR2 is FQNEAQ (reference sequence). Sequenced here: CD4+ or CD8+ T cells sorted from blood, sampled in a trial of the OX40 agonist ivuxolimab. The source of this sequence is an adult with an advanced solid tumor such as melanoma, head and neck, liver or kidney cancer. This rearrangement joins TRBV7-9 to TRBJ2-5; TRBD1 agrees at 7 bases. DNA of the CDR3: TGTGCCAGCAGCTTAGAGGGGACAGTGGCCCTAGAGACCCAGTACTTC. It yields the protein CASSLEGTVALETQYF.